This T cell receptor beta chain was sequenced in a study of OX40 agonist ivuxolimab in advanced cancers. Study-level information: The study enrolled dose-escalation patients with hepatocellular carcinoma, melanoma, renal cell or head and neck cancer. From 23 to 79 years was the age range, with a mean of around 54 years, and approximately 84% were male.

Germline lookup yields CDR1 MNHEY and CDR2 SMNVEV (reference sequence). The V and J ends lost 7 bases and 1 base, in that order; junction bases with no gene match: 9. The CDR3 covers 16 residues. If patients had autoimmune disease history or systemic immunosuppression, they were excluded. Comments on this clone: The antigen is unknown.

Here immunoSEQ multiplex PCR was the method, and the copy in TCRdb shows in-frame clones only, minus some. In the table there are about 70,000 clones, 80% to 90% of which are singletons. Study-wide findings and caveats: CD8+ T cells averaged more expanded clones than CD4+.

This receptor was obtained from an adult with an advanced solid tumor such as melanoma, head and neck, liver or kidney cancer. The chain has TRBV27 and TRBJ1-2; 10 nucleotides agree with TRBD1. Source: CD4+ or CD8+ T cells sorted from blood, taken in a trial of the OX40 agonist ivuxolimab. In DNA, the CDR3 is TGTGCCAGCAAGCCGGACAGGGGGGCTAGTAACTATGGCTACACCTTC. This sequence encodes CASKPDRGASNYGYTF.